This T cell receptor beta chain came from a study of OX40 agonist ivuxolimab in advanced cancers. Study summary: The drug used for patients, ivuxolimab, was an agonistic anti-OX40 (CD134) antibody. Mean age approximately 55 years, range about 23 to 80; around 80% male.

General study findings and limits: Determination of antigen specificity was not performed for the expanded peripheral T cells.

Trimming stripped 3 bases from V and 7 bases from J, with 6 bases between. CDR3 size: 11 residues. Germline assignment: CDR1 WNHNN and CDR2 SYGVQD (reference sequence). A word on this clone: What it recognizes is unknown.

TCRdb keeps only in-frame clones here, not all; method: immunoSEQ multiplex PCR. Of fewer than 50,000 clones listed, about 83% are singletons. The specimen was CD4+ or CD8+ T cells sorted from blood, collected in a trial of the OX40 agonist ivuxolimab. The sequence was collected from an adult with an advanced solid tumor such as melanoma, head and neck, liver or kidney cancer. The chain recombines TRBV10-1 with TRBJ2-5, with D perhaps matching TRBD1 (6 bases). The CDR3 sequence is CASSEGGTQYF. CDR3 coding DNA: TGCGCCAGCAGTGAAGGGGGGACCCAGTACTTC.